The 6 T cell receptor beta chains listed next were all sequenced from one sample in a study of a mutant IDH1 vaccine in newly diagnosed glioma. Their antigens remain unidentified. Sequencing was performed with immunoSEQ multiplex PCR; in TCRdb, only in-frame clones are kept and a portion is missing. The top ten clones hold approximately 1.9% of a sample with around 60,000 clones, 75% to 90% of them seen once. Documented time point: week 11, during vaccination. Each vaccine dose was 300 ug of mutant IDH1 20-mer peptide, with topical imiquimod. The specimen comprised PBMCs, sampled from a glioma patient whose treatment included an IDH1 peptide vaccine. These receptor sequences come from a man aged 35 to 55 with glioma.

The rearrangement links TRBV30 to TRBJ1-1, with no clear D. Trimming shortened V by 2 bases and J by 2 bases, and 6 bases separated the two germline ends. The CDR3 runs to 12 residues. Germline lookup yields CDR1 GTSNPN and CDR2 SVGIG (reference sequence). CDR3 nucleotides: TGTGCCTGGAGTTGGGGAAACACTGAAGCTTTCTTT. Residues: CAWSWGNTEAFF.

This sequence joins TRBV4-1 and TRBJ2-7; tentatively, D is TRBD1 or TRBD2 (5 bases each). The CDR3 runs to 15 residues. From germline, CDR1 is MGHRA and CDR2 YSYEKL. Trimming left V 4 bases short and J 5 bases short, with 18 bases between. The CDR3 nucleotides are TGCGCCAGCAGCCGGGGACCGGGGAGAGGCCACGAGCAGTACTTC. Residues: CASSRGPGRGHEQYF.

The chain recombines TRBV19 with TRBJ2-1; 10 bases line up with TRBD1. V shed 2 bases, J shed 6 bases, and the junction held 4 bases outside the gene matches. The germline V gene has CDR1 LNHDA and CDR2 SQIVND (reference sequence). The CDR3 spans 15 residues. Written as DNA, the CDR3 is TGTGCCAGTAGTATAAAGGGACAGGGGACCAATGAGCAGTTCTTC. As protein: CASSIKGQGTNEQFF.

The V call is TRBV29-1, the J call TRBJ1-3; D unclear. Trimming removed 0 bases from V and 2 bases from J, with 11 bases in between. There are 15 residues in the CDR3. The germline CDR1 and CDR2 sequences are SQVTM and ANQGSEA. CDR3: CSVEDVTNAGNTIYF. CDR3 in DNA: TGCAGCGTTGAAGATGTGACTAATGCTGGAAACACCATATATTTT.

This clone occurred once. The chain's CDR3 is CASSYRDSYEQYV. The CDR3 DNA is TGTGCCAGCAGTTACAGGGATTCCTACGAGCAGTACGTC. This rearrangement joins TRBV6-6 to TRBJ2-7; the D is unclear. The CDR3 has 13 amino acids. Trimming removed 2 bases at V and 1 base at J, with 6 bases between. In germline, CDR1 is MNHNY, CDR2 SVGAGI (reference sequence).

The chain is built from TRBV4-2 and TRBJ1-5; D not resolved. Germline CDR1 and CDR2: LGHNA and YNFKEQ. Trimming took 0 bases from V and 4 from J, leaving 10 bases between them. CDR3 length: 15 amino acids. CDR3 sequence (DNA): TGTGCCAGCAGCCAAGATAGAGCGAGTAATCAGCCCCAGCATTTT. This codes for CASSQDRASNQPQHF.